A selection of T cell receptor beta chains follows, all from one sample in a study of T-cell reconstitution after alpha-beta-depleted transplantation in children. TCRdb re-derived calls from the PCR reads in MiXCR, one entry per CDR3 protein. The sample consists of hundreds of thousands of distinct CDR3 sequences, 30% to 35% of them appearing once. Here the sequenced sample was PBMCs from the stem cell graft donor, taken from the stem cell graft. Source of these receptors: a human donor who donated a stem cell graft to a child with aplastic anemia. The CDR3 runs from the conserved cysteine through the conserved F or W. Each record gives: D gene, J gene, V gene, clone size, CDR3 protein, CDR3 DNA. D genes are given only for firm matches. The size field is filled for only some rows; it gives once, few, many or a size class.

. | TRBJ1-1 | TRBV29-1 | few | CSVVRRMNTEAFF | TGCAGCGTTGTTAGGAGGATGAACACTGAAGCTTTCTTT
. | TRBJ1-1 | TRBV7-3 | . | CASSFQPGINTEAFF | TGTGCCAGCAGCTTTCAGCCCGGGATTAACACTGAAGCTTTCTTT
. | TRBJ1-1 | TRBV20-1 | few | CSARDWRAGGTEAFF | TGCAGTGCTAGAGATTGGAGGGCTGGGGGCACTGAAGCTTTCTTT
. | TRBJ2-7 | TRBV6-5 | few | CASSYGRYAYEQYF | TGTGCCAGCAGTTACGGTCGCTACGCCTACGAGCAGTACTTC
. | TRBJ2-3 | TRBV7-6 | many | CASSPLDSTDTQYF | TGTGCCAGCAGCCCCCTGGATAGCACAGATACGCAGTATTTT
. | TRBJ1-5 | TRBV20-1 | . | CSASSSNQPQHF | TGCAGTGCTAGCAGCAGCAATCAGCCCCAGCATTTT
. | TRBJ2-7 | TRBV15 | few | CATSRDGNYEQYF | TGTGCCACCAGCAGAGATGGCAACTACGAGCAGTACTTC
TRBD1 | TRBJ2-3 | TRBV2 | . | CASSEAVTGPDTQYF | TGTGCCAGCAGTGAAGCTGTGACAGGGCCAGATACGCAGTATTTT
. | TRBJ2-5 | TRBV20-1 | . | CSARQAKETQYF | TGCAGTGCTCGACAAGCCAAAGAGACCCAGTACTTC
. | TRBJ1-4 | TRBV5-1 | . | CASSQNTGGKLFF | TGCGCCAGCAGCCAGAATACAGGAGGAAAACTGTTTTTT
. | TRBJ2-1 | TRBV7-9 | . | CASSLSQSSYNEQFF | TGTGCCAGCAGCCTTAGCCAGAGCTCCTACAATGAGCAGTTCTTC
TRBD1 | TRBJ1-2 | TRBV7-9 | . | CASSPRQGAYGYTF | TGTGCCAGCAGCCCTCGACAGGGGGCGTATGGCTACACCTTC
. | TRBJ1-1 | TRBV25-1 | . | CASSLGWGLDEAFF | TGTGCCAGCAGCCTAGGGTGGGGGCTGGATGAAGCTTTCTTT
. | TRBJ2-5 | TRBV2 | . | CASSRGGNRQETQYF | TGTGCCAGCAGCCGTGGGGGGAACCGCCAAGAGACCCAGTACTTC
. | TRBJ1-2 | TRBV6-1 | few | CASRTYLGTNYGYTF | TGTGCCAGCAGAACTTACTTGGGCACAAACTATGGCTACACCTTC
. | TRBJ1-2 | TRBV7-8 | . | CASSLRQKPNYGYTF | TGTGCCAGCAGCCTAAGACAGAAACCGAACTATGGCTACACCTTC
. | TRBJ1-5 | TRBV28 | . | CASSSQQEVPNQPQHF | TGTGCCAGCAGTTCCCAACAGGAAGTCCCAAATCAGCCCCAGCATTTT
TRBD2 | TRBJ2-2 | TRBV7-8 | once | CASTIEVAGAGTGELFF | TGTGCCAGCACCATTGAGGTGGCGGGAGCGGGCACCGGGGAGCTGTTTTTT
. | TRBJ2-1 | TRBV12-3/TRBV12-4 | few | CASSWASLVPNEQFF | TGTGCCAGCAGTTGGGCTAGTTTAGTACCCAATGAGCAGTTCTTC
. | TRBJ2-5 | TRBV7-8 | . | CASSFGRIETQYF | TGTGCCAGCAGCTTTGGGCGGATAGAGACCCAGTACTTC
. | TRBJ2-4 | TRBV6-2/TRBV6-3 | . | CASSRIDPGDIQYF | TGTGCCAGCAGTCGAATCGACCCTGGAGACATTCAGTACTTC
TRBD2 | TRBJ2-7 | TRBV7-2 | . | CASSLGGGSIDEQYF | TGTGCCAGCAGCTTAGGAGGCGGGAGTATCGACGAGCAGTACTTC
. | TRBJ2-2 | TRBV11-1 | . | CASSLGPAVYATTGELFF | TGTGCCAGCAGCTTGGGCCCTGCCGTTTATGCGACCACCGGGGAGCTGTTTTTT
. | TRBJ2-3 | TRBV20-1 | . | CSARVPSTDTQYF | TGCAGTGCTAGAGTTCCTAGCACAGATACGCAGTATTTT
. | TRBJ2-7 | TRBV20-1 | few | CSARDQTRPPYEQYF | TGCAGTGCTAGAGACCAGACTAGGCCCCCCTACGAGCAGTACTTC
. | TRBJ1-5 | TRBV20-1 | . | CSAETGSTQHF | TGCAGTGCTGAAACAGGGTCGACCCAGCATTTT
TRBD2 | TRBJ2-1 | TRBV12-5 | . | CASGWGLVFNEQFF | TGTGCTAGTGGTTGGGGACTAGTTTTCAATGAGCAGTTCTTC